The 20 T cell receptor beta chains below were found in one sample sequenced in a study of T cell responses to AZD1222 COVID-19 vaccine. Generated by immunoSEQ multiplex PCR, the TCRdb table keeps only in-frame clones and is missing some. The sample consists of 95,000 to 110,000 clones, more than 75% of them appearing once. The sequencing used peripheral blood, collected 28 days after the second dose of the MenACWY control vaccine. The source is an adult who received the MenACWY meningococcal vaccine as a control.

The chain recombines TRBV28 with TRBJ1-4; D is unclear. This CDR3 region has 15 residues. Germline V lookup: CDR1 MDHEN, CDR2 SYDVKM. V was trimmed by 2 bases and J by 3 bases, leaving 10 bases between them. Written as DNA, the CDR3 is TGTGCCAGCAGTTTAGGACCAGCCCCTAATGAAAAACTGTTTTTT. This codes for CASSLGPAPNEKLFF.

Points on this clone: The sample holds other DNA sequences that translate to the same CDR3. The chain has TRBV10-3 and TRBJ1-1; D unclear. The CDR3 runs 15 residues. Germline CDR1 is ENHRY and CDR2 is SYGVKD. The V end lost 0 bases, the J end lost 0 bases, and 8 bases lay between the germline ends. In nucleotides, the CDR3 is TGTGCCATCAGTGAGTCGCAAGACCTGAACACTGAAGCTTTCTTT. Its translation is CAISESQDLNTEAFF.

Comment on this clone: Sequence at one end of the junction differs from germline and may be a read error. As DNA, the CDR3 is TGTGCTAGCAGCCTAGCGGGGGGCGGCACCGGGGAGCTGTTTTTT. The encoded protein is CASSLAGGGTGELFF. The gene calls are TRBV7-7 and TRBJ2-2; 11 bases line up with TRBD2. CDR1 and CDR2 (germline): SSHAT, FNYEAQ (reference sequence). The CDR3 contains 15 residues.

V and J are TRBV6-1 and TRBJ1-6; TRBD1 is a possible D gene (5 bases). CDR1 and CDR2 from the germline V gene are MNHNS and SASEGT. Trimming shortened V by 1 base and J by 7 bases, and 11 bases separated the two germline ends. CDR3 size: 15 residues. The CDR3 sequence is CASSEVQGRNSPLHF. CDR3 in DNA: TGTGCCAGCAGTGAAGTTCAGGGTCGGAATTCACCCCTCCACTTT.

CDR3 DNA sequence: TGTGCCAGCAGCCAAGACAACTCCTACGAGCAGTACTTC. Encoded protein: CASSQDNSYEQYF. This rearrangement joins TRBV3-1 (or the pseudogene TRBV3-2) to TRBJ2-7, with D unresolved. The CDR3 is 13 amino acids. V was clipped by 0 bases and J by 0 bases, with 3 bases between them. CDR1 is LGHDT and CDR2 is YNNKEL in the germline V gene (reference sequence).

CDR3 protein: CASSLGQGAFYGYTF. In nucleotides, the CDR3 is TGTGCCAGTAGTCTGGGACAGGGCGCCTTCTATGGCTACACCTTC. This chain connects TRBV19 to TRBJ1-2; 9 bases are a match to TRBD1. Germline lookup yields CDR1 LNHDA and CDR2 SQIVND (reference sequence). This CDR3 region has 15 residues. Losses at the gene ends were 5 bases for V and 4 bases for J; bases not matched to a gene: 8. The whole variable domain, filled in from reference TRBV19 and TRBJ1-2, reads DGGITQSPKYLFRKEGQNVTLSCEQNLNHDAMYWYRQDPGQGLRLIYYSQIVNDFQKGDIAEGYSVSREKKESFPLTVTSAQKNPTAFYLCASSLGQGAFYGYTFGSGTRLTVV.

J is TRBJ1-5 and V is TRBV2; no reliable D call. Per germline, CDR1 SNHLY and CDR2 FYNNEI. The CDR3 totals 14 residues. Trimming stripped 3 bases from V and 5 bases from J, with 11 bases between. The CDR3 region has the DNA TGTGCCAGCAGTGATGCGGGGATAGATCAGCCCCAGCATTTT. Its translation is CASSDAGIDQPQHF.

V usage is TRBV28 and J usage is TRBJ1-6; D remains unclear. The CDR3 runs 12 residues. V lost 5 bases to trimming and J lost 13 bases, with 12 bases between them. The germline V gene encodes CDR1 MDHEN and CDR2 SYDVKM. Written as DNA, the CDR3 is TGTGCCAGCAGTGCGCAGTTCACCCCCCTCCACTTT. This gives the protein CASSAQFTPLHF. Full variable domain (rest looked up from reference TRBV28 and TRBJ1-6): DVKVTQSSRYLVKRTGEKVFLECVQDMDHENMFWYRQDPGLGLRLIYFSYDVKMKEKGDIPEGYSVSREKKERFSLILESASTNQTSMYLCASSAQFTPLHFGNGTRLTVT.

This chain uses TRBV24-1 with TRBJ1-5; maybe TRBD1 (6 bases). Germline loops: CDR1 KGHDR, CDR2 SFDVKD. The CDR3 covers 13 residues. Trimming stripped 5 bases from V and 7 bases from J, with 11 bases between. CDR3 loop: CATSGGGEQPQHF. Here the CDR3 DNA reads TGTGCCACCAGTGGAGGGGGTGAACAGCCCCAGCATTTT.

V gene TRBV5-5 combines with J gene TRBJ2-7; D may match TRBD1 or TRBD2 (6 bases each). V was pared by 0 bases and J by 6 bases, with 10 bases between. The CDR3 totals 13 residues. Germline CDR1 reads SGHKS; CDR2 reads YYEKEE (reference sequence). DNA of the CDR3: TGTGCCAGCAGCTTGGATGGGGGGCGCGAGCAGTACTTC. This sequence encodes CASSLDGGREQYF.

This sequence joins TRBV7-2 and TRBJ2-7; 8 bases are a match to TRBD1. The germline V gene encodes CDR1 SGHTA and CDR2 FQGNSA. V shed 5 bases and J 2 bases; nucleotides not matched to a gene: 8. CDR3 length equals 15 residues. The CDR3 sequence is CASSKGGQGPYEQYF. CDR3 nucleotide sequence: TGTGCCAGCAGCAAAGGAGGACAGGGCCCCTACGAGCAGTACTTC.

The V and J genes are TRBV4-1 and TRBJ2-5, with 8 bases matching TRBD2. V was clipped by 0 bases and J by 5 bases; unmatched bases: 11. The CDR3 loop spans 17 amino acids. Per the germline V gene, CDR1 is MGHRA and CDR2 is YSYEKL. The chain's CDR3 is CASSQEGPGLGVETQYF. DNA for the CDR3: TGCGCCAGCAGCCAAGAGGGACCGGGACTAGGCGTTGAGACCCAGTACTTC.

This sequence joins TRBV7-9 and TRBJ1-5; no reliable D call. The ends were cut back, 5 bases at V and 4 bases at J, with 6 bases in the middle. This CDR3 has 12 amino acids. Germline lookup yields CDR1 SEHNR and CDR2 FQNEAQ (reference sequence). The DNA for the CDR3 is TGTGCCAGCAGCCTAATGAATCAGCCCCAGCATTTT. Its translation: CASSLMNQPQHF.

The CDR3 sequence is CASSPDGQVDEKLFF. CDR3 DNA: TGTGCCAGCAGCCCAGATGGACAGGTGGATGAAAAACTGTTTTTT. The genes are TRBV6-5 and TRBJ1-4; 7 nucleotides agree with TRBD1. Germline V gene data show CDR1 as MNHEY and CDR2 as SVGAGI. The CDR3 covers 15 residues. Losses at the gene ends were 6 bases for V and 6 bases for J; bases not matched to a gene: 10.

The chain employs TRBV28 and TRBJ1-2; D might be TRBD1 (5 bases). This CDR3 is built from 15 residues. V shed 2 bases and J shed 4 bases, with 14 bases lying between them. CDR1 MDHEN and CDR2 SYDVKM come from the germline V gene. The CDR3 is CASSLRDLTSYGYTF. The CDR3 region has the DNA TGTGCCAGCAGTTTACGGGACCTTACTTCCTATGGCTACACCTTC.

V is TRBV27 and J is TRBJ1-5; D uncertain. CDR3 length: 15 amino acids. Germline-derived CDR1 and CDR2 are MNHEY and SMNVEV (reference sequence). Trimming removed 7 bases at V and 0 bases at J, with 13 bases between. CDR3 in DNA: TGTGCCAGCAAAGGGCAGACTAATAGCAATCAGCCCCAGCATTTT. It encodes CASKGQTNSNQPQHF.

The chain uses TRBV4-2 and TRBJ1-2; tentative D call: TRBD1 (6 bases). CDR1 and CDR2 from the germline V gene are LGHNA and YNFKEQ. Trimming removed 4 bases at V and 6 bases at J, with 18 bases between. This CDR3 comprises 15 residues. The CDR3 is CASSPSNRERDGYTF. The CDR3 nucleotides read TGTGCCAGCAGCCCATCGAACAGGGAGAGGGATGGCTACACCTTC.

In this sample, this clone turned up a few times. Here the CDR3 reads CASSLDENEQYF. The CDR3 region has the DNA TGTGCCAGCAGCTTAGACGAAAACGAGCAGTACTTC. The chain has TRBV11-2 and TRBJ2-7; no firm D call. The CDR3 length is 12 residues. Deletions cut 0 bases from V and 5 bases from J, with 5 bases between. Germline V CDR1 and CDR2: SGHAT, FQNNGV.

The chain uses TRBV5-1 and TRBJ1-1; D possibly corresponds to TRBD1 (5 bases). Germline loops: CDR1 SGHRS, CDR2 YFSETQ. The CDR3 extends over 14 amino acids. The V gene lost 3 bases and the J gene lost 1 base, with 10 bases spanning the gap. The CDR3 sequence: CASSSRGPNTEAFF. In DNA form, the CDR3 reads TGCGCCAGCAGCTCGCGGGGCCCGAACACTGAAGCTTTCTTT.

The chain couples TRBV15 to TRBJ1-3; possibly TRBD1 for D (5 bases). Germline V gene data show CDR1 as LNHNV and CDR2 as YYDKDF (reference sequence). The length of the CDR3 is 17 residues. The ends were cut back, 1 base at V and 4 bases at J, with 17 bases in the middle. The CDR3 region is CATSRGGGPGLGNTIYF. The CDR3 DNA reads as TGTGCCACCAGCAGAGGGGGGGGACCAGGTCTAGGAAACACCATATATTTT.